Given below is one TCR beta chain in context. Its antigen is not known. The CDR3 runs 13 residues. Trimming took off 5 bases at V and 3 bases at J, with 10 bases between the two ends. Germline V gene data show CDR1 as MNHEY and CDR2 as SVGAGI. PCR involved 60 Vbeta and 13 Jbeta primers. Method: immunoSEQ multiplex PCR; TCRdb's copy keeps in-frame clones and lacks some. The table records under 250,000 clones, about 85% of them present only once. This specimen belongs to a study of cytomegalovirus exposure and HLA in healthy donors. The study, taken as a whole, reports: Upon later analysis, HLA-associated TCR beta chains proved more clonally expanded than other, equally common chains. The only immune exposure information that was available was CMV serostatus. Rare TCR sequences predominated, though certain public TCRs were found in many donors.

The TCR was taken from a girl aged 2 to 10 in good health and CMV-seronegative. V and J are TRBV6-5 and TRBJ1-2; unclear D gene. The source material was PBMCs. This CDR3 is CASSETVYYGYTF. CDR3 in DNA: TGTGCCAGCAGTGAAACAGTTTACTATGGCTACACCTTC.